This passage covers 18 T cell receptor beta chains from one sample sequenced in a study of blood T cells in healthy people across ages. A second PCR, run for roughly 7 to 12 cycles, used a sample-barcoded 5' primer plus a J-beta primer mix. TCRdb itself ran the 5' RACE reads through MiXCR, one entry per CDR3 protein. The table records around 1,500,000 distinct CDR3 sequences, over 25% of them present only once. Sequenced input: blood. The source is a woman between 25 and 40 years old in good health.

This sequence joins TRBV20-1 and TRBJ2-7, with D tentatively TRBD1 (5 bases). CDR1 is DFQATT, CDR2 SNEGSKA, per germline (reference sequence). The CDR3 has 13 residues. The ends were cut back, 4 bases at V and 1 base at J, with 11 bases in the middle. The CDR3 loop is CSAKDSRSYEQYF. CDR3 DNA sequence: TGCAGTGCTAAAGACAGTCGGTCCTACGAGCAGTACTTC.

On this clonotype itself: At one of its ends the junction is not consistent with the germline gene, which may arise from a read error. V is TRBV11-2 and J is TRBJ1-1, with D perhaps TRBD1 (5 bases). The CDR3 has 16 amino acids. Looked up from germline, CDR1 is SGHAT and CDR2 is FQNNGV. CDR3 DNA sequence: TGTGCCAGCAGCCCTCTAGGGACCAACCCGAACACTGAAGTTTTCTTT. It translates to CASSPLGTNPNTEVFF. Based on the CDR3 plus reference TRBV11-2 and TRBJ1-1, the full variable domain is EAGVAQSPRYKIIEKRQSVAFWCNPISGHATLYWYQQILGQGPKLLIQFQNNGVVDDSQLPKDRFSAERLKGVDSTLKIQPAKLEDSAVYLCASSPLGTNPNTEVFFGQGTRLTVV.

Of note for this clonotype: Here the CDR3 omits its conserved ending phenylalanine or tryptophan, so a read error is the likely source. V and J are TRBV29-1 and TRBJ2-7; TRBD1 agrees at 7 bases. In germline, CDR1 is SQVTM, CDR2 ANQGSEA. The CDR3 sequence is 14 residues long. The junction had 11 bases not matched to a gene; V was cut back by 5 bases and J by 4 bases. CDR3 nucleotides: TGCAGCGTTAAGACAGGGTCCCCCCTTTACGAGCAGTACTTA. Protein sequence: CSVKTGSPLYEQYL.

The CDR3, as DNA: TGTGCCAGCAGCCCAATAGAGACGGGTTATGGCTACACCTTC. Residues: CASSPIETGYGYTF. The V call is TRBV14, the J call TRBJ1-2, with no clear D. V was cut by 4 bases and J by 5 bases, with 14 bases left in between. From germline, CDR1 is SGHDN and CDR2 FVKESK. The CDR3 runs to 14 residues.

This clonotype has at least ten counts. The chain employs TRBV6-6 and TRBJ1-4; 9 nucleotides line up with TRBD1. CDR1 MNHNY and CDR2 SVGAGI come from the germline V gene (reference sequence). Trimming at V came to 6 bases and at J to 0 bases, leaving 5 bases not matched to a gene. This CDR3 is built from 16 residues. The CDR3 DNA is TGTGCCAGCAGCAGACGACAGGGGGCAACTAATGAAAAACTGTTTTTT. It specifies CASSRRQGATNEKLFF.

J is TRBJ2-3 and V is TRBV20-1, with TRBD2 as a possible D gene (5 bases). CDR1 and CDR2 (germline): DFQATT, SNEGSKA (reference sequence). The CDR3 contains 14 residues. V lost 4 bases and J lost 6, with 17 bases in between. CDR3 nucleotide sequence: TGCAGTGCTATGGGTCGGAGAGCGGTGGATACGCAGTATTTT. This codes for CSAMGRRAVDTQYF.

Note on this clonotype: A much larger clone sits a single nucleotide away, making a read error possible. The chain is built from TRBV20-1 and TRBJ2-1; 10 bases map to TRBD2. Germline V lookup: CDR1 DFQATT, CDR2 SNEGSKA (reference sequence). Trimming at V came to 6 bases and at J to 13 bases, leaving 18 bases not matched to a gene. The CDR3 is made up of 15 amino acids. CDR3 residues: CSARQRGGIVETQFF. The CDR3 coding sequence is TGCAGTGCCAGACAGCGGGGGGGCATAGTAGAGACCCAGTTCTTC.

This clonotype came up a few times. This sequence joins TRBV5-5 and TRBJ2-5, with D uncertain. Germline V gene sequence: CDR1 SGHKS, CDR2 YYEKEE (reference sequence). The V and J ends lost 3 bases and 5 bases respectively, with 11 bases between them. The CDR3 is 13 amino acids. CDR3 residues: CASSYSNEETQYF. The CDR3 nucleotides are TGTGCCAGCAGCTATAGTAACGAGGAGACCCAGTACTTC.

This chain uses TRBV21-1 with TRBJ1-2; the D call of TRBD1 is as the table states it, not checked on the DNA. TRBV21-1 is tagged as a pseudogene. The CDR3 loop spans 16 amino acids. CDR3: CASSPGNRVTSYGYTF. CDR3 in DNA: TGTGCCAGCAGCCCCGGGAACAGGGTCACATCCTATGGCTACACCTTC.

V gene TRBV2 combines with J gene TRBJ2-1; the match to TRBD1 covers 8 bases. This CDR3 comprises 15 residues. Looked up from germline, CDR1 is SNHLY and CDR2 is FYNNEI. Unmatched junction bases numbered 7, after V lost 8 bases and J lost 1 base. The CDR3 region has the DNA TGTGCCAGCCCGAACGACAGGGGATCCTACAATGAGCAGTTCTTC. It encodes CASPNDRGSYNEQFF.

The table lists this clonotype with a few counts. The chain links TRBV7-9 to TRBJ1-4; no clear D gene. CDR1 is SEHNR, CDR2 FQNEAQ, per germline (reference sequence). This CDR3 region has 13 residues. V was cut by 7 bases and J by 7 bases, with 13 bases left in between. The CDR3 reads CASNRKEGEKLFF. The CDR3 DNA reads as TGTGCCAGCAATCGGAAGGAGGGTGAAAAACTGTTTTTT.

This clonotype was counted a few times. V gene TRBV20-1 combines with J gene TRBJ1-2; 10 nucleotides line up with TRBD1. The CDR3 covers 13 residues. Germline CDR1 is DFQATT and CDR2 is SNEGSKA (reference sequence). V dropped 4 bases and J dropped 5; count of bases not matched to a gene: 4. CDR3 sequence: CSAIGQGVYGYTF. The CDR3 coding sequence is TGCAGTGCTATCGGACAGGGGGTTTATGGCTACACCTTC.

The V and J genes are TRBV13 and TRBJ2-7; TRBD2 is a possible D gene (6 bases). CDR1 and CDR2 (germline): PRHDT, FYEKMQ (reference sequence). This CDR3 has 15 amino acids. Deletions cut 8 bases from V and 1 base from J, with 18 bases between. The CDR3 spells CASGSRDSSSYEQYF. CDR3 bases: TGTGCCAGCGGATCCAGGGACTCTAGTTCCTACGAGCAGTACTTC.

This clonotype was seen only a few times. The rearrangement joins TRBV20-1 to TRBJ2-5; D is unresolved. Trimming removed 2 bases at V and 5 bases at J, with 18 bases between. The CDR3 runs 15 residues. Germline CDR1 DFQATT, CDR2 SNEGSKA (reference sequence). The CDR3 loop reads CSARFPSRSAETQYF. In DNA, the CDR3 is TGCAGTGCTAGATTCCCGTCAAGGAGTGCGGAGACCCAGTACTTC.

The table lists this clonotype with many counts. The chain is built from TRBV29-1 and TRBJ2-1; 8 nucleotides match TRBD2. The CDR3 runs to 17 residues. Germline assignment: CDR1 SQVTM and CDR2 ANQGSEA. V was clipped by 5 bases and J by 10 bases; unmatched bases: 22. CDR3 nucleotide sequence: TGCAGCGTTACGATGAGTACCTCGGTTCGTGCGGGAGGCGAGCAGTTCTTC. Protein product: CSVTMSTSVRAGGEQFF.

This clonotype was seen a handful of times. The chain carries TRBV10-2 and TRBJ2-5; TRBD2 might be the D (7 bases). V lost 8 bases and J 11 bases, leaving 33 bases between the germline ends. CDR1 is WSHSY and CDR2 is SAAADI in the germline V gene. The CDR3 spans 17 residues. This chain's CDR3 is CASSSDVLGGIQGEQYF. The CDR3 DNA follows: TGCGCCAGCTCATCAGACGTATTGGGGGGGATACAGGGTGAGCAGTACTTC.

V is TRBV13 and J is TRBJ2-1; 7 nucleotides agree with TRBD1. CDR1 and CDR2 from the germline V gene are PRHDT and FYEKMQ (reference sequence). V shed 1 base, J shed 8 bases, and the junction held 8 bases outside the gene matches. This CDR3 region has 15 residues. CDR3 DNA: TGTGCCAGCAGCTTAGTGCAGGGGGTTTACCATGAGCAGTTCTTC. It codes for CASSLVQGVYHEQFF.

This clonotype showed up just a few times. CDR3 sequence: CSGSERGGLKTYNEQFF. CDR3 sequence (DNA): TGCAGTGGCTCTGAACGGGGGGGCCTTAAGACGTACAATGAGCAGTTCTTC. The V and J genes are TRBV20-1 and TRBJ2-1; 8 nucleotides match TRBD2. The CDR3 covers 17 residues. Germline V gene data show CDR1 as DFQATT and CDR2 as SNEGSKA (reference sequence). The ends lost 7 bases at V and 4 bases at J; junction bases unmatched: 18.